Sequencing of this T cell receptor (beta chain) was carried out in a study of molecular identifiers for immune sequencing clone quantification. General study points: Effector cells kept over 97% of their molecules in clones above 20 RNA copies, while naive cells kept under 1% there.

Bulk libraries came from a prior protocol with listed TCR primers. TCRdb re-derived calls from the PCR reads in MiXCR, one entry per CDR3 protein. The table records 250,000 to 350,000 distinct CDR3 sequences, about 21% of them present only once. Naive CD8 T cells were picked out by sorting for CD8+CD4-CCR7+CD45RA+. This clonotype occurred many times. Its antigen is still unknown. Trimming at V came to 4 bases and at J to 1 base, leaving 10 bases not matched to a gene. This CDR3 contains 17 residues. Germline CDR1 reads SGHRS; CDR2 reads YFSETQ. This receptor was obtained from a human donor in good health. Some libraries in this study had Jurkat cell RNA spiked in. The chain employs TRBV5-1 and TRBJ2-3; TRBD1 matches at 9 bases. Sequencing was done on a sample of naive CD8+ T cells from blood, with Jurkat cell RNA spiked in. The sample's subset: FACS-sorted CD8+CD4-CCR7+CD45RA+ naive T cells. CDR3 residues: CASSKTQGAVGTDTQYF. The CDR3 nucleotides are TGCGCCAGCAGCAAGACACAGGGGGCGGTTGGCACAGATACGCAGTATTTT.